These 9 T cell receptor beta chains were sequenced from one sample in a study of T cells in women clearing cervical HPV infection (dated 2018 in TCRdb). The library was prepared using the immunoSEQ multiplex PCR assay. In TCRdb, the immuneACCESS table is reduced to in-frame sequences with V and J assigned. These tables do not hold every clone; where another copy was compared, an unresolved V gene accounts for under half, and the others remain unexplained. The sample's clone listing holds more than 30,000 clones. The top ten hold about 1.8% of the sample. What was sequenced was blood buffy coat. The receptors stem from a woman between 18 and 69 years old with a cervical HPV16 infection that either progressed to CIN3+ or cleared (not recorded which).

About this clone: The read stops 3 residues short of the end of the CDR3; the missing end is completed from the germline J gene. The V call is TRBV4-1, the J call TRBJ2-3; D remains unclear. This CDR3 is 16 amino acids long. Looked up from germline, CDR1 is MGHRA and CDR2 is YSYEKL. This CDR3 reads CASSQDPPTYQETQYF. The CDR3 bases that were read are TGCGCCAGCAGCCAAGATCCGCCAACATACCAAGAGACG.

As concerns this clone: The sequence runs out 3 residues before the end of the CDR3; the remainder is reconstructed from the germline J gene. The rearrangement links TRBV19 to TRBJ2-3; 7 bases fit TRBD1. This CDR3 is 15 amino acids long. Germline CDR1 is LNHDA and CDR2 is SQIVND (reference sequence). Partial CDR3 DNA: TGTGCCAGTAGTATCATGGGACAGAGCAATCAGACG. Translating it yields CASSIMGQSNQT. The whole CDR3 sequence reads CASSIMGQSNQTQYF.

As to this clone: The missing CDR3 end, 3 residues past where the read stops, is filled in from the germline J gene. V is TRBV2 and J is TRBJ2-2; 10 bases match TRBD1. The CDR3 consists of 14 residues. CDR1 and CDR2 from the germline V gene are SNHLY and FYNNEI. CDR3 bases read: TGTGCCAGCAGTGGGGGACAGGGGAATTCACCG. Its translation: CASSGGQGNSP. Given in full, the CDR3 is CASSGGQGNSPLFF.

Incomplete CDR3 DNA: TGCAGTGCCCGCGGGGGGAGTATCCAAGAGACC. The encoded protein is CSARGGSIQET. The complete CDR3 sequence is CSARGGSIQETQYF. The genes are TRBV20-1 and TRBJ2-5; the match to TRBD2 covers 8 bases. The read finishes 3 residues shy of the CDR3 end, and the germline J gene is used to complete it. The germline V gene has CDR1 DFQATT and CDR2 SNEGSKA (reference sequence). The junction had 7 bases not matched to a gene; V was cut back by 6 bases and J by 1 base. CDR3 size: 14 residues.

Regarding this clone: The DNA ends 3 residues before the CDR3 does, and the rest of the CDR3 is filled in from the germline J gene. The V call is TRBV19, the J call TRBJ2-1; 12 nucleotides match TRBD2. The CDR3 covers 12 residues. The trim removed 9 bases at V and 7 bases at J, leaving 1 base unmatched. The germline CDR1 and CDR2 sequences are LNHDA and SQIVND (reference sequence). This chain's CDR3 is CASGTSGNEQFF. The part of the CDR3 DNA that was read is TGTGCCAGCGGGACTAGCGGGAATGAG.

About this clone: Sequencing ends 3 residues short of the CDR3 end; the germline J gene provides the rest. V and J are TRBV20-1 and TRBJ2-5, with 10 nucleotides matching TRBD1. This CDR3 contains 12 residues. Trimming removed 6 bases from V and 4 bases from J; junction bases left unmatched: 2. CDR1 and CDR2 from the germline V gene are DFQATT and SNEGSKA (reference sequence). The CDR3 loop reads CSAWTGGETQYF. The DNA read from the CDR3 is TGCAGTGCCTGGACAGGGGGAGAGACC.

On this clone itself: The read is 3 residues too short to cover the CDR3 end, so that end is filled in from the germline J gene. The V gene is TRBV19, the J gene TRBJ1-2; possibly TRBD1 for D (6 bases). This CDR3 spans 12 amino acids. The germline V gene has CDR1 LNHDA and CDR2 SQIVND (reference sequence). CDR3 DNA (partial): TGTGCCAGCTCACAGGGCTCCTACGAC. Its protein product is CASSQGSYD. The CDR3 in full is CASSQGSYDYTF.

A remark on this clone: The sequenced fragment ends 3 residues before the CDR3 boundary, so the rest is inferred from the germline J gene. The rearrangement links TRBV12-3 or TRBV12-4 to TRBJ2-7; 10 bases align to TRBD1. Trimming at V came to 6 bases and at J to 6 bases, leaving 8 bases not matched to a gene. This CDR3 spans 14 amino acids. Partial CDR3 DNA: TGTGCCAGCAGGAGACAGGGGGCGCAGCTCGAG. This gives the protein CASRRQGAQLE. In full, the CDR3 is CASRRQGAQLEQYF.

Of note for this clone: The read ends 3 residues before the CDR3 terminus; that terminus is restored from the germline J gene. The V gene is TRBV19, the J gene TRBJ2-3, with TRBD2 matching 13 bases. CDR3 length: 16 amino acids. V shed 7 bases, J shed 1 base, and the junction held 5 bases outside the gene matches. The V gene's germline CDR1 is LNHDA and CDR2 SQIVND (reference sequence). The sequenced part of the CDR3 DNA is TGTGCCAGTAAGTGGACTAGCGGGGGCGGCACAGATACG. Its protein is CASKWTSGGGTDT. In full, the CDR3 reads CASKWTSGGGTDTQYF.